Included here is one TCR beta chain sequence, with context. Its antigen is undetermined. Different DNA sequences within this sample yield the same CDR3. The assay was immunoSEQ multiplex PCR, and TCRdb's table has in-frame clones only and misses some. Found here are more than 100,000 clones, more than 85% of them singletons; the top ten hold under 1.3%. This entry belongs to a study of OX40 agonist ivuxolimab in advanced cancers. Turning to the study itself: Aged roughly 23 to 80 with a mean of roughly 63 years, they were roughly 83% male. General study findings and limits: With doses of 0.1 to 3.0 mg/kg, CD4+ and CD8+ blood T cells had undergone clonal expansion by week 6.

V lost 8 bases, J lost 0 bases, and 4 bases lay in between. Germline V CDR1 and CDR2: MRHNA, SNTAGT. The CDR3 consists of 12 residues. Patients with a history of autoimmune disease or on systemic immunosuppression were excluded. The source was CD4+ or CD8+ T cells sorted from blood, collected in a trial of the OX40 agonist ivuxolimab. This receptor was obtained from an adult with an advanced solid tumor such as melanoma, head and neck, liver or kidney cancer. V usage is TRBV6-4 and J usage is TRBJ2-2, with unresolved D. In DNA, the CDR3 is TGTGCCAGCGGAGCGAACACCGGGGAGCTGTTTTTT. It specifies CASGANTGELFF.